This T cell receptor beta chain was sequenced during a study of cytomegalovirus exposure and HLA in healthy donors. The study, taken as a whole, reports: Later analysis identified a missense DCLRE1C variant that was linked to TCR beta V- and J-gene trimming.

In germline, CDR1 is ENHRY, CDR2 SYGVKD. With 6 bases removed from V and 4 bases from J, the gap between germline ends came to 17 bases. The CDR3 runs 15 residues. In nominal health when sampled, donors likely had unrecorded immune exposures nonetheless. Of note for this clone: Antigen specificity is unknown.

PCR primers comprised 60 Vbeta and 13 Jbeta primers. Data came from immunoSEQ multiplex PCR; TCRdb stores just in-frame clones and leaves some out. This sample has under 130,000 clones, with 12% found just once. Sequencing was performed on PBMCs. The chain has TRBV10-3 and TRBJ2-3; D unresolved. The clonotype comes from a middle-aged man in good health and CMV-seropositive. DNA for the CDR3: TGTGCCATCAGCCGCGACATCAAAGGCCCAGATACGCAGTATTTT. Its protein product is CAISRDIKGPDTQYF.